This is a list of T cell receptor beta chains from one sample in a study of post-analysis software for immune sequencing data. TCRdb passed the PCR reads through MiXCR, listing each CDR3 protein once. Here the sample spans about 820,000 distinct CDR3 sequences, under 70% being singletons. Material: blood. The origin of the receptors is a girl aged 5-17 years with multiple sclerosis. CDR3s include the opening cysteine and the closing phenylalanine or tryptophan. The D gene is left open where the match is weak. Rows give clone size only sometimes, using once, few, many, or a class for an expanded clone.

v_gene	abundance	j_gene	d_gene	CDR3nt	CDR3aa
TRBV27	.	TRBJ2-1	.	TGTGCCAGCAGTTCGGACCCCCTTAGCTACAATGAGCAGTTCTTC	CASSSDPLSYNEQFF
TRBV5-1	.	TRBJ1-2	.	TGCGCCAGCAGCTTGCCGGGACCTTCAAACTATGGCTACACCTTC	CASSLPGPSNYGYTF
TRBV20-1	.	TRBJ1-1	TRBD1	TGCAGTGCTAGTGGACAGGGGGGAGGTAACACTGAAGCTTTCTTT	CSASGQGGGNTEAFF
TRBV5-1	few	TRBJ1-2	.	TGCGCCAGCAGCTTGTATTCCTTCATACCGGGACAAAGGGATGGCTACACCTTC	CASSLYSFIPGQRDGYTF
TRBV20-1	.	TRBJ2-1	.	TGCAGTGCGAAGAGACAGACTGACTACAATGAGCAGTTCTTC	CSAKRQTDYNEQFF
TRBV29-1	.	TRBJ1-2	.	TGCAGCGTCCCCGGGACATCGCGCCACTATGGCTACACCTTC	CSVPGTSRHYGYTF
TRBV6-4	few	TRBJ2-4	TRBD1	TGTGCCAGCAGTCAACGACAGGGCCCCCAAAACATTCAGTACTTC	CASSQRQGPQNIQYF
TRBV12-3/TRBV12-4	few	TRBJ2-6	TRBD1	TGTGCCAGCAGTCTAGGACAGGCTCGCACCTCTGGGGCCAACGTCCTGACTTTC	CASSLGQARTSGANVLTF
TRBV5-1	.	TRBJ2-1	TRBD1	TGCGCCAGCAGCTTAGGGGGCTATATGGGGCAGTTCTTC	CASSLGGYMGQFF
TRBV20-1	.	TRBJ2-1	.	TGCAGTGCTATGTCCCCCGGGGGTGAGCAGTTCTTC	CSAMSPGGEQFF
TRBV20-1	.	TRBJ2-3	.	TGCAGTGCTAGAGTCTCCCTTAGCGGATCAAACCTGGATACGCAGTATTTT	CSARVSLSGSNLDTQYF
TRBV5-6	many	TRBJ2-4	.	TGTGCCAGCAGCCCGACCGGGCCGTTAAGCATTCAGTACTTC	CASSPTGPLSIQYF
TRBV12-3/TRBV12-4	.	TRBJ1-2	TRBD1	TGTGCCAGCAGTTTCGGCCCACAGGGGACCTATGGCTACACCTTC	CASSFGPQGTYGYTF
TRBV20-1	.	TRBJ2-1	.	TGCAGTGCTAGATATACTACTAGGAATGAGCAGTTCTTC	CSARYTTRNEQFF
TRBV10-2	.	TRBJ2-3	TRBD1	TGCGCCAGCAGTCCGGGACAGGACACAGATACGCAGTATTTT	CASSPGQDTDTQYF
TRBV14	.	TRBJ1-2	TRBD1	TGTGCCAGCAGCCAAGAATTACAGGGGGAAAATGGCTACACCTTC	CASSQELQGENGYTF
TRBV11-2	.	TRBJ2-3	TRBD2	TGTGCCAGCAGCTTGTGGACTAGCGGGAGAAGTGCAGATACGCGGTATTTT	CASSLWTSGRSADTRYF
TRBV2	.	TRBJ1-2	.	TGTGCCAGCAGTGGGGACTCAGGGGAGAGTGGCTACACCTTC	CASSGDSGESGYTF
TRBV29-1	.	TRBJ2-7	TRBD1	TGCAGCGTTGGGGACAGCGACTACGAGCAGTACTTC	CSVGDSDYEQYF
TRBV7-8	.	TRBJ2-7	.	TGTGCCAGCAGCTTAGAACTCCCTGTCGCCTCCTACGAGCAGTACTTC	CASSLELPVASYEQYF
TRBV29-1	few	TRBJ2-3	.	TGCAGCGTTAAGCGGGTGTTAACAGATACGCAGTATTTT	CSVKRVLTDTQYF
TRBV9	.	TRBJ2-7	.	TGTGCCAGCAGCGTATTCCCCAGCTCCTACGAGCAGTACTTC	CASSVFPSSYEQYF
TRBV20-1	.	TRBJ2-7	.	TGCAGTGCCCGGATGACAGAAGCTACGGTCGGGCAGTACTTC	CSARMTEATVGQYF
TRBV2	.	TRBJ2-1	TRBD2	TGTGCCAGCAGCCAAGGTGGGGCGGGGGGGCTCTACAATGAGCAGTTCTTC	CASSQGGAGGLYNEQFF
TRBV15	.	TRBJ2-7	TRBD2	TGTGCCACCAGCAGATCTAGCGGGATGGCGTACGAGCAGTACTTC	CATSRSSGMAYEQYF
TRBV7-2	once	TRBJ2-1	.	TGTGCCAGCAGCTTAGGTGGGGTGGGGTGGCAGAATGAGCAGTTCTTC	CASSLGGVGWQNEQFF
TRBV5-1	.	TRBJ1-6	.	TGCGCCAGCAGCTCCCGGGACGGCACAAATTCACCCCTCCACTTT	CASSSRDGTNSPLHF
TRBV7-3	few	TRBJ2-1	.	TGTGCCAGCAGCCTGTCGGGGACGTTCTACAATGAGCAGTTCTTC	CASSLSGTFYNEQFF
TRBV7-2	.	TRBJ1-1	.	TGTGCCAGCAGCTTTTCAAGCGGGAACACTGAAGCTTTCTTT	CASSFSSGNTEAFF
TRBV18	.	TRBJ2-3	.	TGTGCCAGCTCACCGGTGGGACCAGATACGCAGTATTTT	CASSPVGPDTQYF
TRBV20-1	.	TRBJ2-7	.	TGCAGTGCTAGAGATCTAGGCGGCGGCGATTTTTACGAGCAGTACTTC	CSARDLGGGDFYEQYF
TRBV20-1	.	TRBJ1-2	.	TGCAGTGCTAGAGGCCAGGCCGCTAACTATGGCTACACCTTC	CSARGQAANYGYTF